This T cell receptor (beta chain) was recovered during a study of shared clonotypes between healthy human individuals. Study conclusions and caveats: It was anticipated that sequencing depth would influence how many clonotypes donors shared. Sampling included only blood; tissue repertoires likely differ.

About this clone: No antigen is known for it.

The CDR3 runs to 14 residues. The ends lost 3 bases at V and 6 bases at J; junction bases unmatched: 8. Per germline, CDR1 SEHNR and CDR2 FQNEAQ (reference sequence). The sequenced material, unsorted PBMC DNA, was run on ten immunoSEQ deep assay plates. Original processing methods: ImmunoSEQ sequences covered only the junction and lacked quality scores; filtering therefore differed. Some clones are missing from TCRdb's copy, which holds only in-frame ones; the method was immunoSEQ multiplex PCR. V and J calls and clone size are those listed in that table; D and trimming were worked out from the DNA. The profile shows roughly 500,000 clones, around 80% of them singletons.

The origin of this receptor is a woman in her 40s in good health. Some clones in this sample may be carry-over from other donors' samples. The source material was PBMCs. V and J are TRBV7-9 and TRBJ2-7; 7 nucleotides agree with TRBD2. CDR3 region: CASSLGGDYAEQYF. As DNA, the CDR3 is TGTGCCAGCAGCTTGGGAGGGGATTACGCCGAGCAGTACTTC.